The text below deals with one TCR beta chain. Antigen specificity is unknown. The junction shows a germline mismatch at one end, possibly a read error. The study excluded patients with uncontrolled infection, other autoimmune disease, pregnancy or lactation. RNA transcripts provided the source from which TCR beta CDR3 regions were amplified. The TCR CDR3 was amplified in a first-round RT-PCR using the HTBI primer set. Each CDR3 protein is one row after TCRdb ran MiXCR on the multiplex PCR reads. The table records hundreds of thousands of distinct CDR3 sequences, around 45% of them present only once. The sample comes from a study of T cells in Graves' hyperthyroidism and ophthalmopathy. Study-wide results and limits: Model predictions of ophthalmopathy came a median around 6.5 months before onset. Blood samples included most of the expanded thyroid clonotypes exceeding 0.001.

CDR3 length equals 13 residues. The V gene's germline CDR1 is SGHTA and CDR2 FQGNSA. The specimen was peripheral blood or thyroid tissue (not recorded which). This receptor was identified in a woman aged 18-29 years with Graves' hyperthyroidism. The V and J genes are TRBV7-2 and TRBJ2-2; no definite D call. The CDR3, as DNA: TGTGCCAGCAGCGATACGAACACCGAGGAGCTGTTTTTT. Its translation: CASSDTNTEELFF. Looking up the rest from reference TRBV7-2 and TRBJ2-2 gives the full variable domain: GAGVSQSPSNKVTEKGKDVELRCDPISGHTALYWYRQSLGQGLEFLIYFQGNSAPDKSGLPSDRFSAERTGGSVSTLTIQRTQQEDSAVYLCASSDTNTEELFFGEGSRLTVL.